This paragraph covers one TCR beta chain sequence. Antigen specificity is unknown. The data stem from a study of shared clonotypes between healthy human individuals. Sequencing used immunoSEQ multiplex PCR; TCRdb keeps in-frame clones, though not all of them. The sample yields hundreds of thousands of clones, roughly nine tenths seen once. Naive CD8 cells lacked CD45RO and underwent positive selection for CCR7, leaving out terminally differentiated effector memory CD45RA+ cells. Study results and caveats: Memory subsets had estimated richness that was generally smaller than that of naive subsets.

The clonotype comes from a man aged 25-40 years in good health. The sample comprised naive CD8+ T cells sorted from blood.

The CDR3 region is CASSEGGYSTEAFF. The CDR3 DNA reads as TGTGCCAGCAGTGAAGGAGGGTACAGCACTGAAGCTTTCTTT. This chain links TRBV6-1 with TRBJ1-1; D remains unclear. Germline V gene sequence: CDR1 MNHNS, CDR2 SASEGT. The length of the CDR3 is 14 residues. Trimming took off 1 base at V and 4 bases at J, with 10 bases between the two ends.